The 27 T cell receptor beta chains below all came from one sample that was sequenced in a study of Graves' ophthalmopathy and Graves' hyperthyroidism. Scientists amplified the TCR beta CDR3 regions from RNA transcripts. RT-PCR with HTBI primers came first, then second-round multiplex PCR. TCRdb redid the calling of the multiplex PCR reads with MiXCR, one entry per CDR3 protein. The sample gives 580,000 or so distinct CDR3 sequences, less than 40% of which show up once; 3.5% to 5% is in the top ten. The sequenced sample was peripheral blood or thyroid tissue (not recorded which). The receptors come from an adult man with Graves' hyperthyroidism.

The genes are TRBV12-3 or TRBV12-4 and TRBJ1-2; D not certain. The CDR3 is made up of 15 amino acids. V lost 5 bases to trimming and J lost 2 bases, with 15 bases between them. This CDR3 is CASSDMGNLNYGYTF. CDR3 coding DNA: TGTGCCAGCAGTGATATGGGTAACTTAAACTATGGCTACACCTTC.

This clonotype was found many times. This chain uses TRBV20-1 with TRBJ2-5; D is unresolved. Trimming left V 1 base short and J 7 bases short, with 10 bases between. CDR1 is DFQATT, CDR2 SNEGSKA, per germline (reference sequence). CDR3 length equals 12 residues. CDR3 in amino acids: CSARGPEGTQYF. The CDR3 DNA sequence: TGCAGTGCTAGAGGTCCAGAAGGGACCCAGTACTTC.

The J gene is TRBJ2-6, the V gene TRBV5-1; TRBD2 might be the D (5 bases). The CDR3 loop spans 13 amino acids. Germline loops: CDR1 SGHRS, CDR2 YFSETQ. Trimming took 1 base from V and 9 from J, leaving 8 bases between them. The CDR3 sequence is CASSLTGFNVLTF. Here the CDR3 DNA reads TGCGCCAGCAGCTTGACGGGGTTCAACGTCCTGACTTTC. The entire variable domain, with the rest obtained from reference TRBV5-1 and TRBJ2-6, is as follows: KAGVTQTPRYLIKTRGQQVTLSCSPISGHRSVSWYQQTPGQGLQFLFEYFSETQRNKGNFPGRFSGRQFSNSRSEMNVSTLELGDSALYLCASSLTGFNVLTFGAGSRLTVL.

This chain links TRBV20-1 with TRBJ2-5; weak D call: TRBD2 (5 bases). Germline V CDR1 and CDR2: DFQATT, SNEGSKA (reference sequence). The V and J ends lost 3 bases and 3 bases respectively, with 14 bases between them. The CDR3 extends over 14 amino acids. The CDR3 DNA sequence: TGCAGTGCTAGCCGCGCGGGTCGGGAAGAGACCCAGTACTTC. Translation: CSASRAGREETQYF.

This clonotype was picked up many times. The chain combines TRBV28 with TRBJ1-1; unclear D gene. Germline CDR1 reads MDHEN; CDR2 reads SYDVKM. The CDR3 loop spans 12 amino acids. Trimming removed 1 base from V and 8 bases from J, with 8 bases in between. The CDR3 is CASSLSLREAFF. In DNA, the CDR3 is TGTGCCAGCAGTTTATCCTTACGGGAAGCTTTCTTT.

This clonotype appeared many times. The J gene is TRBJ1-2, the V gene TRBV12-3 or TRBV12-4; maybe TRBD1 (6 bases). Between the trimmed V and J ends, which lost 6 bases and 0 bases, there was a span of 14 bases. The CDR3 runs 15 residues. The CDR3 is CASSQPRTANYGYTF. The CDR3 coding sequence is TGTGCCAGCAGCCAACCCAGGACAGCTAACTATGGCTACACCTTC.

The chain is built from TRBV6-5 and TRBJ2-3; 9 positions match TRBD2. From germline, CDR1 is MNHEY and CDR2 SVGAGI. With 9 bases clipped from V and 11 bases from J, the junction kept 15 bases outside the gene matches. The CDR3 spans 14 residues. The CDR3 is CASWGLARGTRQYF. Written as DNA, the CDR3 is TGTGCCAGTTGGGGACTAGCAAGGGGCACGAGGCAGTATTTT.

This chain connects TRBV7-9 to TRBJ2-5, with TRBD1 matching 9 bases. Germline-derived CDR1 and CDR2 are SEHNR and FQNEAQ (reference sequence). The ends lost 5 bases at V and 4 bases at J; junction bases unmatched: 5. The CDR3 loop spans 14 amino acids. CDR3 sequence reads: CASSPQTGGETQYF. CDR3 DNA sequence: TGTGCCAGCAGCCCCCAGACAGGGGGAGAGACCCAGTACTTC. The complete variable domain, with remaining parts taken from reference TRBV7-9 and TRBJ2-5, reads DTGVSQNPRHKITKRGQNVTFRCDPISEHNRLYWYRQTLGQGPEFLTYFQNEAQLEKSRLLSDRFSAERPKGSFSTLEIQRTEQGDSAMYLCASSPQTGGETQYFGPGTRLLVL.

The CDR3 DNA sequence: TGTGCCAGCAGCGTAGAAGCGGGGACCCTGGAGGAGACCCAGTACTTC. Protein product: CASSVEAGTLEETQYF. The V and J genes are TRBV9 and TRBJ2-5; 7 nucleotides match TRBD2. The CDR3 is 16 residues long. V gave up 0 bases and J gave up 5 bases; unmatched junction bases: 10. The V gene's germline CDR1 is SGDLS and CDR2 YYNGEE.

This chain connects TRBV10-3 to TRBJ2-7; the D gene is possibly TRBD1 (5 bases). The CDR3 has 13 residues. Germline loops: CDR1 ENHRY, CDR2 SYGVKD. V lost 10 bases and J lost 6, with 19 bases in between. CDR3 loop: CASTTPGFREQYF. The CDR3 coding sequence is TGTGCCAGCACTACGCCAGGGTTCCGCGAGCAGTACTTC.

There are a few counts of this clonotype. An end of the junction differs from the germline gene, which may be a read error. The chain has TRBV7-7 and TRBJ2-5; TRBD2 might be the D (5 bases). CDR1 SSHAT and CDR2 FNYEAQ come from the germline V gene (reference sequence). This CDR3 contains 12 residues. The CDR3: CASSYTGETQYF. CDR3 DNA sequence: TGTGCTAGCAGCTACACGGGGGAGACCCAGTACTTC.

Ten or more counts support this clonotype. This chain connects TRBV20-1 to TRBJ2-7; 7 bases agree with TRBD1. This CDR3 spans 13 amino acids. Germline loops: CDR1 DFQATT, CDR2 SNEGSKA (reference sequence). V was clipped by 7 bases and J by 2 bases; unmatched bases: 8. The CDR3 coding sequence is TGCAGTGTTCAGACAGGGAGTACCTACGAGCAGTACTTC. Its translation is CSVQTGSTYEQYF.

The V gene is TRBV7-2, the J gene TRBJ2-2, with D possibly TRBD1 on 5 matching bases. The CDR3 has 17 amino acids. The V gene's germline CDR1 is SGHTA and CDR2 FQGNSA. V was clipped by 7 bases and J by 0 bases, with 18 bases between them. The CDR3 DNA reads TGTGCCAGCACCCGAAGAGCGCAGGGCTCGAACACCGGGGAGCTGTTTTTT. Amino acid sequence: CASTRRAQGSNTGELFF.

This clonotype was observed at least ten times. The rearrangement links TRBV5-1 to TRBJ2-2, with TRBD2 identical over 13 bases. The CDR3 is made up of 15 amino acids. J was trimmed by 5 bases and V by 4 bases; bases with no gene match: 2. Germline V gene sequence: CDR1 SGHRS, CDR2 YFSETQ. The DNA of the CDR3 is TGCGCCAGCAGCCAGACTAGCGGGAGGACCGGGGAGCTGTTTTTT. Protein: CASSQTSGRTGELFF.

This clonotype was counted ten times or more. The CDR3 is CASSQDINTASYEQYF. The DNA of the CDR3 is TGTGCCAGCAGCCAAGATATAAATACTGCGTCCTACGAGCAGTACTTC. This chain connects TRBV14 to TRBJ2-7; no clear D gene. There are 16 residues in the CDR3. Looked up from germline, CDR1 is SGHDN and CDR2 is FVKESK. Trimming removed 0 bases at V and 1 base at J, with 13 bases between.

The chain links TRBV20-1 to TRBJ2-7, with TRBD2 matching over 11 bases. CDR3 size: 12 residues. Trimming removed 7 bases from V and 5 bases from J; junction bases left unmatched: 4. From germline, CDR1 is DFQATT and CDR2 SNEGSKA (reference sequence). The CDR3 coding sequence is TGCAGTGTTACTAGCGGGGGAGACGAGCAGTACTTC. Translation: CSVTSGGDEQYF.

This clonotype was observed a handful of times. The chain is built from TRBV2 and TRBJ2-3; D is unresolved. Germline lookup yields CDR1 SNHLY and CDR2 FYNNEI. The CDR3 length is 13 residues. V lost 2 bases and J 4 bases, leaving 7 bases between the germline ends. CDR3: CASSEWGPDTQYF. CDR3 in DNA: TGTGCCAGCAGTGAATGGGGTCCAGATACGCAGTATTTT.

This clonotype was picked up a small number of times. The rearrangement joins TRBV6-1 to TRBJ1-5; 9 nucleotides agree with TRBD1. The germline gives CDR1 MNHNS, CDR2 SASEGT. After removal of 10 bases from V and 0 bases from J, the junction contained 7 bases not matched to a gene. This CDR3 is built from 15 residues. The CDR3 region is CAIPGDRASNQPQHF. In nucleotides, the CDR3 is TGTGCCATCCCCGGGGACAGGGCTAGCAATCAGCCCCAGCATTTT.

This clonotype was picked up a small number of times. This chain uses TRBV3-1 with TRBJ2-5; D is undetermined. The ends were cut back, 5 bases at V and 5 bases at J, with 12 bases in the middle. The germline gives CDR1 LGHDT, CDR2 YNNKEL (reference sequence). The CDR3 sequence is 13 residues long. CDR3 in amino acids: CASSKREWETQYF. The DNA for the CDR3 is TGTGCCAGCAGCAAGAGAGAATGGGAGACCCAGTACTTC.

The sample holds many counts of this clonotype. Written as DNA, the CDR3 is TGTGCCAGCAGCCCGAGGGACAGTCCTACCGGGGAGCTGTTTTTT. Translated, it gives CASSPRDSPTGELFF. The genes are TRBV7-9 and TRBJ2-2; 7 nucleotides line up with TRBD1. The CDR3 spans 15 residues. After removal of 5 bases from V and 5 bases from J, the junction contained 8 bases not matched to a gene. From germline, CDR1 is SEHNR and CDR2 FQNEAQ (reference sequence).

This clonotype was observed many times. The chain recombines TRBV29-1 with TRBJ1-1, with 10 bases identical to TRBD1. Germline CDR1 is SQVTM and CDR2 is ANQGSEA. This CDR3 contains 17 residues. Trimming cost V 0 bases and J 4 bases; bases outside gene matches: 11. CDR3: CSVEDRYDRGPFTEAFF. In DNA form, the CDR3 reads TGCAGCGTTGAAGACCGTTATGACAGGGGGCCTTTCACTGAAGCTTTCTTT.

This clonotype was detected a few times. The chain links TRBV29-1 to TRBJ2-7; no clear D. The CDR3 spans 14 residues. In germline, CDR1 is SQVTM, CDR2 ANQGSEA. The V end was cut by 4 bases, the J end by 0 bases, with 13 bases between. CDR3 loop: CSVGPRASSYEQYF. The CDR3 nucleotides are TGCAGCGTTGGACCCCGGGCCTCCTCCTACGAGCAGTACTTC.

The chain joins TRBV10-3 to TRBJ1-5; D gene ambiguous. V was clipped by 0 bases and J by 4 bases, with 10 bases between them. From germline, CDR1 is ENHRY and CDR2 SYGVKD. This CDR3 has 15 amino acids. This CDR3 reads CAISESGGQNQPQHF. The DNA of the CDR3 is TGTGCCATCAGTGAGTCCGGAGGCCAAAATCAGCCCCAGCATTTT.

There are a few counts of this clonotype. The chain combines TRBV6-5 with TRBJ2-7, with 8 bases that match TRBD1. CDR1 and CDR2 from the germline V gene are MNHEY and SVGAGI. J lost 0 bases, V lost 0 bases, and 1 base had no gene match. The CDR3 contains 15 residues. CDR3: CASSYSTGASYEQYF. The CDR3 bases are TGTGCCAGCAGTTACTCGACAGGGGCCTCCTACGAGCAGTACTTC.

As for this clonotype: At one end the junction does not follow the germline gene, possibly because of a read error. The V and J genes are TRBV10-3 and TRBJ2-7, with 12 bases fitting TRBD2. CDR1 ENHRY and CDR2 SYGVKD come from the germline V gene. The CDR3 has 17 amino acids. The CDR3 loop is CASSYTSGGLSSYEQYF. The CDR3 DNA reads TGTGCCAGCAGTTATACTAGCGGGGGGCTAAGCTCCTACGAGCAGTACTTC.

Ten or more counts support this clonotype. The J gene is TRBJ2-7, the V gene TRBV20-1; 8 bases are a match to TRBD1. The J segment lost 3 bases and the V segment lost 3 bases, leaving 13 bases of the junction unmatched. Germline CDR1 DFQATT, CDR2 SNEGSKA (reference sequence). The CDR3 has 16 amino acids. CDR3 in DNA: TGCAGTGCTAGTTCAAGGCAGGGGGCTATGTTCTACGAGCAGTACTTC. Translating it yields CSASSRQGAMFYEQYF.

The chain carries TRBV6-6 and TRBJ1-3, with no clear D. V dropped 0 bases and J dropped 4 bases, with 10 bases sitting between them. CDR3 length equals 15 residues. Germline lookup yields CDR1 MNHNY and CDR2 SVGAGI (reference sequence). CDR3 sequence (DNA): TGTGCCAGCAGTTACTCGGGAGGGTCGGGAAACACCATATATTTT. This sequence encodes CASSYSGGSGNTIYF.